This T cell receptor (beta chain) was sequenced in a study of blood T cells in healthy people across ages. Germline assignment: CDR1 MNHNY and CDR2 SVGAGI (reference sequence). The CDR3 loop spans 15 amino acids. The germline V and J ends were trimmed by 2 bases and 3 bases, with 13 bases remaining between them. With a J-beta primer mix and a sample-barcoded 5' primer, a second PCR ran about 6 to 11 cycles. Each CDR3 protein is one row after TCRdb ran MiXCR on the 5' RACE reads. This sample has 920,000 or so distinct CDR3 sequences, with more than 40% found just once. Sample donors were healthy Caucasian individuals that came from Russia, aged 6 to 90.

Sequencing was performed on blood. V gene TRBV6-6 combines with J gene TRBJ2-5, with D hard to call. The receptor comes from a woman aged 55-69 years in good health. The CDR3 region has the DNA TGTGCCAGCAGTTACACCCACTTCTTTGAAGAGACCCAGTACTTC. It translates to CASSYTHFFEETQYF.